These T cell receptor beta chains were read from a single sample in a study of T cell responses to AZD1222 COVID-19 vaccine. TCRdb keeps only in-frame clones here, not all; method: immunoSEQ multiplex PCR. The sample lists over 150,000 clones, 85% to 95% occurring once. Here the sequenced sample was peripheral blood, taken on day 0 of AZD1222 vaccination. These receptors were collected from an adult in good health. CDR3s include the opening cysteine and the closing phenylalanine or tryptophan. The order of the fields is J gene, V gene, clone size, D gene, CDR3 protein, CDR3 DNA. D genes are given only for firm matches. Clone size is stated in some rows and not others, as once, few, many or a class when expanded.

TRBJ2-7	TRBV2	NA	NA	CASSEEVEYYGYEQYF	TGTGCCAGCAGTGAAGAGGTCGAATACTACGGCTACGAGCAGTACTTC
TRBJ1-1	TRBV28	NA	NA	CASSSGQVLWAFF	TGTGCCAGCAGTTCAGGGCAGGTCCTGTGGGCTTTCTTT
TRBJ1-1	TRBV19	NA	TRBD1	CASSIETGLNTEAFF	TGTGCCAGTAGTATCGAGACAGGGCTGAACACTGAAGCTTTCTTT
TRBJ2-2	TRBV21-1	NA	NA	CASSLGRGTNTGELFF	TGTGCCAGCAGCCTCGGGAGAGGCACGAACACCGGGGAGCTGTTTTTT
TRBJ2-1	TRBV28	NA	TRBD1	CASSLGPGTGVHEQFF	TGTGCCAGCAGTTTGGGGCCCGGGACAGGGGTCCATGAGCAGTTCTTC
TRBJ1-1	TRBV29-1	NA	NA	CSAGGGSYEAFF	TGCAGTGCTGGCGGCGGGAGCTATGAAGCTTTCTTT
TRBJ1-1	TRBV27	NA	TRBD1	CASIREWDRQAFF	TGTGCCAGCATTAGAGAGTGGGACAGGCAAGCTTTCTTT
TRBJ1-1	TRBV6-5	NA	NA	CASSYSRTTEAFF	TGTGCCAGCAGTTACTCGAGGACCACTGAAGCTTTCTTT
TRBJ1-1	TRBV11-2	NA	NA	CASTQVRVRSEAFF	TGTGCCAGCACCCAGGTGAGGGTCCGATCAGAAGCTTTCTTT
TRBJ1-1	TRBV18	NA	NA	CASSPFRSPHMGPEAFF	TGTGCCAGCTCACCCTTTCGTAGTCCACACATGGGACCTGAAGCTTTCTTT
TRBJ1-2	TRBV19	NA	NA	CASKDGGFGYTF	TGTGCCAGTAAGGACGGAGGCTTTGGCTACACCTTC
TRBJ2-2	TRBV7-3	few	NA	CASSLQALTGELFF	TGTGCCAGCAGCCTCCAGGCCCTAACCGGGGAGCTGTTTTTT
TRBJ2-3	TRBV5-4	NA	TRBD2	CASSLAWREGKDTQYF	TGTGCCAGCAGCTTGGCCTGGAGGGAGGGCAAAGATACGCAGTATTTT
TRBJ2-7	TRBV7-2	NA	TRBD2	CASSLAGTSGRGGEQYF	TGTGCCAGCAGCTTAGCCGGGACTAGCGGGAGGGGGGGCGAGCAGTACTTC
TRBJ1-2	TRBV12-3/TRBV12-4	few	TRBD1	CASTRQGSGYTF	TGTGCCAGCACCCGACAGGGCTCTGGCTACACCTTC
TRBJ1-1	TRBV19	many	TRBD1	CASSITPRWTEGAKTEAFF	TGTGCCAGTAGTATCACCCCCCGTTGGACGGAGGGGGCGAAGACTGAAGCTTTCTTT
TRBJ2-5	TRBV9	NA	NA	CASSVGGWETQYF	TGTGCCAGCAGCGTAGGGGGGTGGGAGACCCAGTACTTC
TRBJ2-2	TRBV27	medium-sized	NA	CASSFFLSGELFF	TGTGCCAGCAGTTTTTTCCTTAGCGGGGAGCTGTTTTTT
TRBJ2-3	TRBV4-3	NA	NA	CASSQDPLEGTQYF	TGCGCCAGCAGCCAAGATCCCCTCGAAGGTACGCAGTATTTT
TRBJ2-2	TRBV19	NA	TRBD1	CATGDRGDTGELFF	TGTGCCACCGGGGACAGGGGGGACACCGGGGAGCTGTTTTTT
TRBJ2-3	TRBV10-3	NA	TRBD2	CAISGMLRRGRTDTQYF	TGTGCCATCAGCGGTATGCTTAGGCGCGGGAGGACAGATACGCAGTATTTT
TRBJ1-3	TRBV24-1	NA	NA	CATSDGRANSGNTIYF	TGTGCCACCAGTGACGGCCGGGCCAACTCTGGAAACACCATATATTTT
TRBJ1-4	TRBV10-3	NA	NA	CAISPGKTNEKLFF	TGTGCCATCAGTCCAGGGAAGACTAATGAAAAACTGTTTTTT
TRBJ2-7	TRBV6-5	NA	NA	CASSYRTGFEQYF	TGTGCCAGCAGTTACCGCACAGGGTTCGAGCAGTACTTC
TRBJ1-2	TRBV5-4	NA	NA	CASSLEQNYGYTF	TGTGCCAGCAGCTTGGAACAGAACTATGGCTACACCTTC
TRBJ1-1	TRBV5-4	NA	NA	CASSQANTEAFF	TGTGCCAGCAGCCAAGCGAACACTGAAGCTTTCTTT
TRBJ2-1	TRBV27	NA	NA	CASSLVYTTTYNEQFF	TGTGCCAGCAGTTTAGTGTACACAACTACCTACAATGAGCAGTTCTTC
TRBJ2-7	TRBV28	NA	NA	CASSPGTANSYEQYF	TGTGCCAGCAGTCCCGGGACGGCTAATTCCTACGAGCAGTACTTC
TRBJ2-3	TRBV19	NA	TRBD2	CASSMLTSGGTFTDTQYF	TGTGCCAGTAGTATGTTGACTAGCGGGGGGACCTTCACAGATACGCAGTATTTT